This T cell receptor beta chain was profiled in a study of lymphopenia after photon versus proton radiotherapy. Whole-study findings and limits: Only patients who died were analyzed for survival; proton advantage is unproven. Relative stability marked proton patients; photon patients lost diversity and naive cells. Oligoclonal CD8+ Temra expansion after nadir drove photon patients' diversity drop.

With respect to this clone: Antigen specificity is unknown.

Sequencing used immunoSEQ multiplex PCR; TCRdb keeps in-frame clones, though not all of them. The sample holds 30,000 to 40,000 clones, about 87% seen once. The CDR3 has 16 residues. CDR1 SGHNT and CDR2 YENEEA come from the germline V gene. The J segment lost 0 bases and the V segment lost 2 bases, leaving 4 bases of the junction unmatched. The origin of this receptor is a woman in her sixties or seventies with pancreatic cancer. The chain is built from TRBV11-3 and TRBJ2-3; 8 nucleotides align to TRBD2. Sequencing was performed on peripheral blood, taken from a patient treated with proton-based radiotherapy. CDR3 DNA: TGTGCCAGCAGCTTATTTAAGCGGGAGAGCACAGATACGCAGTATTTT. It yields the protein CASSLFKRESTDTQYF.